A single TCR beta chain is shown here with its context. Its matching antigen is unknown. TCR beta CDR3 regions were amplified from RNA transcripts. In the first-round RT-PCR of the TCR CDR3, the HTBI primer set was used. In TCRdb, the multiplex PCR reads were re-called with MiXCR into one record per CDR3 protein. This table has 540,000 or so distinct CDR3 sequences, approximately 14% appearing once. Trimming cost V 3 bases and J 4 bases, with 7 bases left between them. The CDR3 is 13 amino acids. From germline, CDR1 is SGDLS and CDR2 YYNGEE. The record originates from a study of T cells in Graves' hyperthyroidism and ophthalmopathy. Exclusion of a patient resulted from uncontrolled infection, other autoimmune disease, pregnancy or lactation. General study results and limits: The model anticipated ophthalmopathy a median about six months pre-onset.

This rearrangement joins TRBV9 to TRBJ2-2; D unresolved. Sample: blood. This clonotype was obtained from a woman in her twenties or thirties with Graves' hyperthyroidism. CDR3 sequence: CASSAEVTGELFF. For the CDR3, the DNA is TGTGCCAGCAGCGCTGAAGTCACCGGGGAGCTGTTTTTT.